The entry below gives a single T cell receptor beta chain sequence along with its context. Its antigen is currently unknown. Germline CDR1 and CDR2: SGHVS and FQNEAQ. This CDR3 has 18 amino acids. Trimming took 4 bases from V and 5 from J, leaving 25 bases between them. The data are from a study of graft-versus-host responses after intestinal transplantation. Produced via immunoSEQ multiplex PCR; TCRdb's table is partial and in-frame only. Counted here are more than 65,000 clones, about 91% occurring once; the ten biggest clones make up less than 8.5%. The clonotype comes from a human donor who was the organ donor for an intestinal transplant. The J gene is TRBJ2-3, the V gene TRBV7-8; TRBD1 is a possible D gene (7 bases). The sample was unstimulated CD8+ T cells sorted from spleen or lymph node cells, taken before transplant. This CDR3 reads CASSCDREDYKSGDTQYF. The CDR3 coding sequence is TGTGCCAGCAGCTGCGACAGGGAGGATTATAAAAGTGGAGATACGCAGTATTTT.